This T cell receptor beta chain was identified in a study of T cell responses to AZD1222 COVID-19 vaccine. Study outcomes and limitations: Baseline serostatus was positive in only six AZD1222 recipients. Scientists sampled the repertoires only once the peak T cell response had passed. Spike-specific TCR breadth and depth rose after two AZD1222 doses.

Generated by immunoSEQ multiplex PCR, the TCRdb table keeps only in-frame clones and is missing some. The data hold 200,000 to 250,000 clones, with about 94% observed a single time. Between the trimmed V and J ends, which lost 1 base and 4 bases, there was a span of 8 bases. The CDR3 is 13 amino acids. CDR1 and CDR2 from the germline V gene are SGHRS and YFSETQ. Comment on this clone: Its matching antigen is unknown.

Material: peripheral blood, obtained 28 days after the second dose of the MenACWY control vaccine. The chain has TRBV5-1 and TRBJ1-1, with D maybe TRBD1 (6 bases). The sequence derives from an adult who received the MenACWY meningococcal vaccine as a control. CDR3 in amino acids: CASSLQGTTEAFF. CDR3 DNA sequence: TGCGCCAGCAGCTTGCAGGGGACCACTGAAGCTTTCTTT.